This T cell receptor beta chain was found in a study of post-analysis software for immune sequencing data. Study-wide results and caveats: TRBV segments more frequent in patients than in controls numbered several and included TRBV5-6, TRBV5-1 and TRBV20-1.

Germline CDR1 is DFQATT and CDR2 is SNEGSKA (reference sequence). This CDR3 contains 12 residues. V shed 5 bases and J shed 2 bases, with 8 bases lying between them. Presence of unique molecular identifiers characterized the TCR beta cDNA libraries. TCRdb fed the PCR reads into MiXCR, producing one record per CDR3 protein. The sample has more than 450,000 distinct CDR3 sequences; roughly 34% are singletons. This clonotype appeared a few times. Its antigen is unknown. This sequence joins TRBV20-1 and TRBJ2-3; D call uncertain. Material: blood. The TCR was taken from a girl aged 2-17 years with multiple sclerosis. CDR3 nucleotides: TGCAGTGCTCAGGCCTTCACAGATACGCAGTATTTT. Protein sequence: CSAQAFTDTQYF.